This T cell receptor (beta chain) is drawn from a study of CD8 T cells in ankylosing spondylitis (dated by TCRdb to 2016 to 2017). Regarding the study in general: The study set out to find disease-linked TCR variants by profiling T cell receptor beta repertoires in ankylosing spondylitis patients and healthy donors. The whole study cohort included about a hundred healthy donors and 20 to 30 ankylosing spondylitis patients. Peripheral blood was sampled, and synovial fluid was also collected from ankylosing spondylitis patients.

Sequencing used an Illumina HiSeq 2500. TCR beta libraries were prepared by quantitative 5'-RACE with molecular barcodes. From the authors' description of their analysis: A new computational method based on a probabilistic model of VDJ rearrangement was used to identify disease-linked TCR variants. TCRdb trimmed public reads at Q25 via fastp, called clones via MiXCR and kept in-frame beta chains. Entries are consolidated by CDR3 protein sequence, retaining the most common genes and DNA. None of the V and J calls come from the authors' own analysis; TCRdb made them. The sample table lists more than 600,000 distinct CDR3 sequences, 15% to 20% of them with a count of one. The leading ten clones occupy 15% to 20% of the sample. About this clonotype itself: It lacks a known antigen. Per-base qualities were not stored, and no clone one base away is much larger.

Clipping removes 5 bases from V and 2 bases from J, with 12 as the unmatched junction base count. CDR1 and CDR2 are read off the germline V gene (reference sequence) as DFQATT and SNEGSKA. The CDR3 numbers 16 residues from cysteine through phenylalanine. Here the CDR3 DNA is all that survives: 48 bases in frame from base 1. General conclusions and limits of the study: Blood from ankylosing spondylitis patients appeared to be characterized by a TCR beta motif composed of eight highly homologous amino acid variants. The disease-linked clones were reported to be significantly enriched in matched synovial fluid samples from ankylosing spondylitis patients. Some TCR beta motif variants had previously been reported in synovial fluid and blood of reactive arthritis patients, which suggested common disease-initiation mechanisms. The disease-linked clones showed a CD8+ phenotype and occurred at relatively low frequencies in peripheral blood.

The chain was built from TRBV20-1 and TRBJ2-7, and 10 bases in between align with TRBD1. The clonotype originates from a male donor with ankylosing spondylitis. Sample: blood, either unsorted or a sorted T cell fraction (not recorded which). The CDR3 region reads CSAGPGTGAGAYEQYF. The DNA reads as follows: TGCAGTGCTGGTCCCGGGACAGGGGCAGGTGCCTACGAGCAGTACTTC.